The 31 T cell receptor beta chains below all came from one sample that was sequenced in a study of blood T cell repertoires in COVID-19. Using immunoSEQ multiplex PCR, the repertoire was profiled, and TCRdb retains in-frame clones only, with some absent. The sample contains 400,000 to 550,000 clones, around nine tenths of which appear only once. Sample: peripheral blood. All receptors derive from a woman aged 25 to 39 with acute or convalescent COVID-19.

This clone was detected only once. J is TRBJ2-1 and V is TRBV7-9, with 11 bases that match TRBD2. Trimming took 6 bases from V and 8 from J; bases not matched to a gene: 9. Germline V gene data show CDR1 as SEHNR and CDR2 as FQNEAQ (reference sequence). There are 15 residues in the CDR3. The DNA for the CDR3 is TGTGCCAGCAGAAATCTAGCGGGGGGAAGGGATGAGCAGTTCTTC. This gives the protein CASRNLAGGRDEQFF.

This clone was counted a single time. The chain combines TRBV30 with TRBJ2-7, with D unclear. Germline V gene lookup returns CDR1 GTSNPN and CDR2 SVGIG (reference sequence). CDR3 size: 12 residues. With 0 bases removed from V and 5 bases from J, the gap between germline ends came to 8 bases. The CDR3 region has the DNA TGTGCCTGGAGTGTACGGTTCAACGAGCAGTACTTC. This sequence encodes CAWSVRFNEQYF.

The rearrangement links TRBV5-1 to TRBJ2-3, with 8 bases lining up with TRBD2. The germline V gene has CDR1 SGHRS and CDR2 YFSETQ. V trimming: 2 bases; J trimming: 2 bases; junction bases outside the gene matches: 7. The CDR3 covers 16 residues. The CDR3 sequence: CASSFNAGGYTDTQYF. CDR3 bases: TGCGCCAGCAGCTTCAATGCGGGGGGATACACAGATACGCAGTATTTT.

CDR3 in DNA: TGCGCCAGCTCGGGGTTCGGTGAGCAGTTCTTC. Translated, it gives CASSGFGEQFF. This chain connects TRBV4-1 to TRBJ2-1; a weak D match, TRBD2 (5 bases). Germline loops: CDR1 MGHRA, CDR2 YSYEKL. This CDR3 contains 11 residues. V was clipped by 8 bases and J by 9 bases, with 11 bases between them.

The rearrangement joins TRBV4-1 to TRBJ2-2; TRBD2 matches 10 bases. In germline, CDR1 is MGHRA, CDR2 YSYEKL. After removal of 0 bases from V and 0 bases from J, the junction contained 7 bases not matched to a gene. The CDR3 runs 19 residues. The CDR3 loop is CASSQEGLAVLANTGELFF. The CDR3 DNA is TGCGCCAGCAGCCAAGAAGGACTAGCGGTGCTTGCGAACACCGGGGAGCTGTTTTTT.

The rearrangement joins TRBV5-1 to TRBJ2-3; 8 bases line up with TRBD2. The CDR3 runs to 15 residues. V was clipped by 2 bases and J by 2 bases; unmatched bases: 4. Germline CDR1 reads SGHRS; CDR2 reads YFSETQ. The CDR3 nucleotides are TGCGCCAGCAGCTTTAGCGGGGCTTACACAGATACGCAGTATTTT. Residues: CASSFSGAYTDTQYF.

The V gene is TRBV5-1, the J gene TRBJ2-7, with 9 bases aligning to TRBD1. The J segment lost 2 bases and the V segment lost 2 bases, leaving 5 bases of the junction unmatched. This CDR3 contains 15 residues. CDR1 and CDR2 from the germline V gene are SGHRS and YFSETQ. The CDR3 coding sequence is TGCGCCAGCAGCTTTGGACAGGGGCGGACCTACGAGCAGTACTTC. This codes for CASSFGQGRTYEQYF.

The J gene is TRBJ1-3, the V gene TRBV12-5; D gene uncertain. From germline, CDR1 is LGHNT and CDR2 FRNRAP. Trimming removed 0 bases from V and 3 bases from J, with 24 bases in between. The CDR3 consists of 20 residues. DNA of the CDR3: TGTGCTAGTGGTTTGGTATTCCGGAGACGGCGGCTTTTTATTGGAAACACCATATATTTT. Translated, it gives CASGLVFRRRRLFIGNTIYF. The variable domain in full, with the rest retrieved from reference TRBV12-5 and TRBJ1-3, is DARVTQTPRHKVTEMGQEVTMRCQPILGHNTVFWYRQTMMQGLELLAYFRNRAPLDDSGMPKDRFSAEMPDATLATLKIQPSEPRDSAVYFCASGLVFRRRRLFIGNTIYFGEGSWLTVV.

This chain joins TRBV10-2 and TRBJ2-5; 10 bases map to TRBD1. The CDR3 length is 14 residues. Germline values: CDR1 WSHSY, CDR2 SAAADI. J gave up 4 bases and V 5 bases, and 4 bases lay outside the gene matches. DNA for the CDR3: TGCGCCAGCAGTCGCGGACAGGGGGTAGAGACCCAGTACTTC. This gives the protein CASSRGQGVETQYF.

The genes are TRBV5-1 and TRBJ1-1; maybe TRBD1 (5 bases). The length of the CDR3 is 14 residues. Germline lookup yields CDR1 SGHRS and CDR2 YFSETQ. Trimming shortened V by 0 bases and J by 5 bases, and 11 bases separated the two germline ends. The CDR3 bases are TGCGCCAGCAGCTTGGCGGGGGGTAAAACTGAAGCTTTCTTT. This encodes CASSLAGGKTEAFF.

Only one count was recorded for this clone. The chain joins TRBV18 to TRBJ2-1, with D perhaps matching TRBD2 (7 bases). Trimming removed 7 bases at V and 9 bases at J, with 22 bases between. Per germline, CDR1 KGHSH and CDR2 LQKENI. The CDR3 consists of 15 residues. Written as DNA, the CDR3 is TGTGCCAGCTGCCGCGGGGGCGCACGAACGAGTGAGCAGTTCTTC. This codes for CASCRGGARTSEQFF. The full variable domain, completed using reference TRBV18 and TRBJ2-1, is NAGVMQNPRHLVRRRGQEARLRCSPMKGHSHVYWYRQLPEEGLKFMVYLQKENIIDESGMPKERFSAEFPKEGPSILRIQQVVRGDSAAYFCASCRGGARTSEQFFGPGTRLTVL.

V and J are TRBV29-1 and TRBJ1-2, with D tentatively TRBD1 (5 bases). Germline CDR1 is SQVTM and CDR2 is ANQGSEA. There are 12 residues in the CDR3. The V end was cut by 2 bases, the J end by 8 bases, with 12 bases between. The DNA of the CDR3 is TGCAGCGTTGAACAGGGTTTTAAGGGCTACACCTTC. Its translation: CSVEQGFKGYTF.

The rearrangement uses TRBV30 and TRBJ2-2; D is unresolved. Germline CDR1 and CDR2: GTSNPN and SVGIG (reference sequence). The V gene lost 4 bases and the J gene lost 6 bases, with 9 bases spanning the gap. This CDR3 is built from 12 residues. The CDR3 sequence: CAWNPRSGELFF. The CDR3 DNA sequence: TGTGCCTGGAACCCGCGCTCCGGGGAGCTGTTTTTT.

The chain uses TRBV6-5 and TRBJ2-1, with 9 bases lining up with TRBD2. Germline V gives CDR1 MNHEY, CDR2 SVGAGI. The CDR3 sequence is 16 residues long. V lost 4 bases and J lost 8; bases outside the gene matches: 12. The CDR3 sequence: CASSSLAGPIWDEQFF. The CDR3 DNA sequence: TGTGCCAGCAGTTCCCTAGCGGGACCCATTTGGGATGAGCAGTTCTTC.

The J gene is TRBJ2-7, the V gene TRBV29-1; TRBD2 is a possible D gene (5 bases). Germline lookup yields CDR1 SQVTM and CDR2 ANQGSEA. V dropped 6 bases and J dropped 6 bases, with 15 bases sitting between them. The CDR3 is made up of 12 amino acids. The CDR3 nucleotides read TGCAGCGTGCGGGCAGGTTCATCCGAGCAGTACTTC. Encoded protein: CSVRAGSSEQYF.

This rearrangement joins TRBV7-8 to TRBJ2-7, with D perhaps matching TRBD1 (6 bases). There are 14 residues in the CDR3. CDR1 and CDR2 (germline): SGHVS, FQNEAQ. The V end was cut by 5 bases, the J end by 2 bases, with 13 bases between. In DNA form, the CDR3 reads TGTGCCAGCAGCCCTAACAGGGTCCCCTACGAGCAGTACTTC. Its protein is CASSPNRVPYEQYF.

With respect to this clone: Other nucleotide sequences in the sample specify the same CDR3. The V call is TRBV9, the J call TRBJ2-7; 8 positions match TRBD2. Germline values: CDR1 SGDLS, CDR2 YYNGEE. The CDR3 is 16 residues long. Trimming removed 0 bases from V and 0 bases from J; junction bases left unmatched: 5. This chain's CDR3 is CASSVGPSGGSYEQYF. In DNA, the CDR3 is TGTGCCAGCAGCGTAGGACCCAGCGGGGGCTCCTACGAGCAGTACTTC.

The J gene is TRBJ1-1, the V gene TRBV6-5; 7 bases fit TRBD1. CDR3 length: 13 amino acids. J gave up 2 bases and V 9 bases, and 6 bases lay outside the gene matches. Germline V gene sequence: CDR1 MNHEY, CDR2 SVGAGI. CDR3: CASGGQTNTEAFF. CDR3 in DNA: TGTGCCAGTGGGGGACAGACCAACACTGAAGCTTTCTTT.

This chain connects TRBV5-1 to TRBJ2-1; 11 bases align to TRBD2. This CDR3 is built from 15 residues. The germline V gene has CDR1 SGHRS and CDR2 YFSETQ. V shed 0 bases, J shed 4 bases, and the junction held 0 bases outside the gene matches. CDR3 coding DNA: TGCGCCAGCAGCTTGGTAGCGGGGGGGTACAATGAGCAGTTCTTC. Amino acid sequence: CASSLVAGGYNEQFF.

This chain links TRBV28 with TRBJ1-5; D might be TRBD1 (6 bases). The CDR3 covers 16 residues. V was clipped by 5 bases and J by 6 bases, with 20 bases between them. Germline V gene lookup returns CDR1 MDHEN and CDR2 SYDVKM. The CDR3 bases are TGTGCCAGCAGTGGGGGCGGCAGGGGATTATTTCAGCCCCAGCATTTT. It yields the protein CASSGGGRGLFQPQHF.

The chain uses TRBV6-1 and TRBJ1-2; D remains ambiguous. In germline, CDR1 is MNHNS, CDR2 SASEGT. The V gene lost 2 bases and the J gene lost 3 bases, with 16 bases spanning the gap. The CDR3 extends over 16 amino acids. CDR3 DNA sequence: TGTGCCAGCAGTGAAACGAGAGGGCTCGACTACTATGGCTACACCTTC. This sequence encodes CASSETRGLDYYGYTF.

V and J are TRBV15 and TRBJ2-6; D not resolved. The CDR3 spans 17 residues. V was pared by 5 bases and J by 0 bases, with 14 bases between. Germline CDR1 LNHNV, CDR2 YYDKDF (reference sequence). CDR3 in amino acids: CATSPTQTLSGANVLTF. CDR3 coding DNA: TGTGCCACCAGCCCTACCCAGACACTCTCTGGGGCCAACGTCCTGACTTTC. The full variable domain, rest sourced from reference TRBV15 and TRBJ2-6, is DAMVIQNPRYQVTQFGKPVTLSCSQTLNHNVMYWYQQKSSQAPKLLFHYYDKDFNNEADTPDNFQSRRPNTSFCFLDIRSPGLGDTAMYLCATSPTQTLSGANVLTFGAGSRLTVL.

This clone was counted at least ten times. The CDR3 spells CATRAGELTDTQYF. CDR3 coding DNA: TGTGCCACCCGAGCGGGGGAACTCACAGATACGCAGTATTTT. The V and J genes are TRBV10-3 and TRBJ2-3; TRBD2 matches at 8 bases. The V gene's germline CDR1 is ENHRY and CDR2 SYGVKD. Trimming at V came to 10 bases and at J to 2 bases, leaving 8 bases not matched to a gene. This CDR3 has 14 amino acids.

This chain uses TRBV5-4 with TRBJ1-6; D possibly corresponds to TRBD1 (5 bases). The germline CDR1 and CDR2 sequences are SGHNT and YYREEE (reference sequence). Trimming pared 7 bases from V and 8 bases from J, leaving 22 bases between. The CDR3 loop spans 16 amino acids. The CDR3 is CASSLNGRQPYSPLHF. For the CDR3, the DNA is TGTGCCAGCTCCCTAAATGGGCGACAGCCTTATTCACCCCTCCACTTT.

This clone was seen just once. This chain uses TRBV5-5 with TRBJ2-5; TRBD2 matches at 10 bases. V was clipped by 0 bases and J by 5 bases; unmatched bases: 10. The germline V gene has CDR1 SGHKS and CDR2 YYEKEE (reference sequence). The CDR3 spans 17 residues. CDR3 residues: CASSLGQRGGRGETQYF. For the CDR3, the DNA is TGTGCCAGCAGCTTGGGACAGCGGGGGGGCCGGGGTGAGACCCAGTACTTC.

The genes are TRBV18 and TRBJ1-1; 7 bases map to TRBD1. The CDR3 has 16 amino acids. Germline trimming cut 6 bases from V and 3 bases from J; bases unmatched to any gene: 13. Looked up from germline, CDR1 is KGHSH and CDR2 is LQKENI. DNA for the CDR3: TGTGCCAGCTCCCATTCCGGGACAGCCCTTTACACTGAAGCTTTCTTT. It encodes CASSHSGTALYTEAFF.

The chain is built from TRBV7-3 and TRBJ2-1, with TRBD2 matching over 8 bases. The V segment lost 3 bases and the J segment 7 bases; nucleotides outside the gene matches: 8. Per germline, CDR1 SGHTA and CDR2 FQGTGA. CDR3 length: 15 amino acids. The CDR3 DNA reads as TGTGCCAGCAGCTTTGACGGGGGGGCCAGGAATGAGCAGTTCTTC. Its protein is CASSFDGGARNEQFF.

This clone was detected once. One junction end does not reproduce the germline sequence, and a read error may be involved. The V call is TRBV2, the J call TRBJ2-1; 7 bases are shared with TRBD1. The CDR3 spans 13 residues. Germline V gives CDR1 SNHLY, CDR2 FYNNEI. The CDR3: CASRGTDYDEQFF. In DNA, the CDR3 is TGTGCCAGCAGAGGGACAGACTACGATGAGCAGTTCTTC.

The CDR3 here is CAISESTVPDTQYF. The CDR3 DNA is TGTGCCATCAGTGAGTCCACGGTTCCAGATACGCAGTATTTT. The chain couples TRBV10-3 to TRBJ2-3, with D unresolved. The CDR3 totals 14 residues. Deletions cut 0 bases from V and 4 bases from J, with 8 bases between. The V gene's germline CDR1 is ENHRY and CDR2 SYGVKD.

This chain uses TRBV7-9 with TRBJ1-1; weak D call: TRBD1 (6 bases). With 2 bases removed from V and 0 bases from J, the gap between germline ends came to 10 bases. CDR3 length: 15 amino acids. Germline-derived CDR1 and CDR2 are SEHNR and FQNEAQ (reference sequence). CDR3 coding DNA: TGTGCCAGCAGCTTACCGGACAGATTGAACACTGAAGCTTTCTTT. Residues: CASSLPDRLNTEAFF.

The chain has TRBV4-2 and TRBJ2-1, with 16 bases identical to TRBD2. V dropped 3 bases and J dropped 7; count of bases not matched to a gene: 9. Looked up from germline, CDR1 is LGHNA and CDR2 is YNFKEQ. The CDR3 length is 18 residues. DNA of the CDR3: TGTGCCAGCAGCCATAAGCCGGGACTAGCGGGGGGGCGGAATGAGCAGTTCTTC. Its translation is CASSHKPGLAGGRNEQFF.